Listed below are T cell receptor beta chains from one sample, sequenced in a study of naive and memory T cell subsets. TCRdb re-called the UMI-ligation and nested PCR reads with MiXCR, one entry per CDR3 protein. The data show 20,000 to 25,000 distinct CDR3 sequences, with 5.5% to 7.5% seen just once and more than 5.5% held by the top ten. Here the sequenced sample was skin, taken from a tuberculin skin test site. Source of these receptors: an adult in good health. Both conserved end residues are part of each CDR3. The D gene is left open where the match is weak. Where a row states a size, it is once, few, many or the class of an expanded clone; other rows omit it.

clone size	V gene	D gene	J gene	CDR3 protein
many	TRBV4-3	-	TRBJ1-1	CASSQDTRLMNTEAFF
many	TRBV5-6	TRBD2	TRBJ2-1	CASSLVGLADYNEQFF
-	TRBV5-6	TRBD1	TRBJ1-2	CASSTGGYGYTF
few	TRBV7-9	-	TRBJ1-1	CASSLAAGRNTEAFF
many	TRBV11-2	-	TRBJ2-7	CASTPGLANDEQYF
many	TRBV6-2/TRBV6-3	-	TRBJ2-1	CASSYTGIASGGQFF
medium-sized	TRBV28	TRBD1	TRBJ1-5	CASSEQGRWPQHF
-	TRBV3-1	TRBD1	TRBJ1-1	CASSLQGGGTEAFF
-	TRBV19	-	TRBJ1-2	CASRGAALNNYGYTF
medium-sized	TRBV28	-	TRBJ2-3	CASSLSVGLANTDTQYF
many	TRBV4-1	TRBD2	TRBJ2-7	CASSPTGLAGAEQYF
-	TRBV11-2	-	TRBJ1-2	CASSSDLQAYRYGYTF
-	TRBV7-9	-	TRBJ1-3	CAGSLGPPGNTIYF
many	TRBV9	-	TRBJ2-3	CASSDPTDRLEDTQYF
few	TRBV7-2	TRBD1	TRBJ1-2	CASSLGGTGGIYGYTF
-	TRBV7-2	TRBD1	TRBJ2-1	CASSFGRGYNEQFF
few	TRBV6-1	-	TRBJ1-5	CASSGSSLHYQPQHF
many	TRBV20-1	-	TRBJ2-3	CSANRVQDTQYF
many	TRBV7-2	TRBD1	TRBJ1-2	CASSLEGQGPPSSLATVYGYTF
-	TRBV7-2	TRBD2	TRBJ2-2	CASSRGANTGELFF
many	TRBV29-1	-	TRBJ1-1	CSVRENMNTEAFF
many	TRBV4-2	-	TRBJ1-1	CASSQSDSNTEAFF
few	TRBV9	-	TRBJ2-2	CASSDLPDGELFF
many	TRBV7-2	TRBD2	TRBJ2-3	CASRVTSGRSDTQYF
many	TRBV6-2/TRBV6-3	-	TRBJ2-1	CASSYGGGYYNEQFF
few	TRBV19	TRBD2	TRBJ2-1	CASSPRGTSGRNEQFF
many	TRBV2	TRBD1	TRBJ1-6	CASSVHGTGTHNSPLHF
-	TRBV6-6	-	TRBJ2-1	CASSPARQTYNDEQFF
-	TRBV3-1	-	TRBJ1-2	CASSQALKANGYTF
few	TRBV29-1	-	TRBJ2-1	CSARGDNEQFF
medium-sized	TRBV20-1	-	TRBJ2-5	CSARGFSRADRETQYF
-	TRBV20-1	-	TRBJ1-1	CSARRAGAGTEAFF
-	TRBV9	-	TRBJ2-3	CASSVAGDYTDTQYF
few	TRBV27	-	TRBJ1-6	CASIRLGGGSPLHF
few	TRBV12-3/TRBV12-4	TRBD1	TRBJ1-5	CASRGTGNQPQNF